The 11 T cell receptor beta chains presented below share a single source sample, sequenced in a study of regulatory T cells in long-lasting Graves disease. CDR3-region Arm-PCR and iRepertoire HTBI primers produced the TCR beta libraries. MiXCR, applied by TCRdb to the multiplex PCR reads, yields one record per CDR3 protein. Seen here are about 310,000 distinct CDR3 sequences, 20% to 25% observed once, and the top ten hold roughly three fifths. The time point denotes: persistent/refractory GD, antithyroid drugs over 5 years with positive TRAb. Researchers made the TCR library from RNA that was extracted from PBMCs. Sequenced here: peripheral blood mononuclear cells (PBMCs), sampled when the disease was refractory, from a patient treated with antithyroid drugs. The receptors were sampled from a female donor with Graves disease.

V is TRBV4-1 and J is TRBJ2-7; D ambiguous. The CDR3 length is 14 residues. The V gene's germline CDR1 is MGHRA and CDR2 YSYEKL. V was cut by 0 bases and J by 0 bases, with 6 bases left in between. The CDR3 sequence is CASSQEGSSYEQYF. The CDR3 DNA sequence: TGCGCCAGCAGCCAAGAGGGCAGCTCCTACGAGCAGTACTTC.

This clonotype was seen repeatedly, ten times or more. The chain employs TRBV3-1 and TRBJ2-2; D is possibly TRBD1 (5 bases). With 1 base removed from V and 7 bases from J, the gap between germline ends came to 13 bases. The length of the CDR3 is 15 residues. Germline CDR1 LGHDT, CDR2 YNNKEL (reference sequence). CDR3 DNA sequence: TGTGCCAGCAGCCAAGTCGCAGGGCTGAACGGGGAGCTGTTTTTT. Translating it yields CASSQVAGLNGELFF.

The chain is built from TRBV3-1 and TRBJ2-2; 11 bases are shared with TRBD2. J was trimmed by 0 bases and V by 4 bases; bases with no gene match: 7. The CDR3 contains 18 residues. Germline V CDR1 and CDR2: LGHDT, YNNKEL (reference sequence). The CDR3 DNA follows: TGTGCCAGCAGCCCCCGACTAGCGGGAAAGCCGAACACCGGGGAGCTGTTTTTT. Amino acid sequence: CASSPRLAGKPNTGELFF.

This clonotype was observed many times. J is TRBJ1-5 and V is TRBV28, with D possibly matching TRBD1 (6 bases). The CDR3 runs to 14 residues. CDR1 is MDHEN, CDR2 SYDVKM, per germline. V gave up 6 bases and J gave up 1 base, with 10 bases separating them. The CDR3 loop is CASRQGRSNQPQHF. The CDR3 DNA reads TGTGCCAGCAGACAGGGAAGGAGCAATCAGCCCCAGCATTTT. Full variable domain (missing parts from reference TRBV28 and TRBJ1-5): DVKVTQSSRYLVKRTGEKVFLECVQDMDHENMFWYRQDPGLGLRLIYFSYDVKMKEKGDIPEGYSVSREKKERFSLILESASTNQTSMYLCASRQGRSNQPQHFGDGTRLSIL.

This clonotype was found many times. The CDR3 coding sequence is TGTGCCAGCAGCTGGGGGTCCGGGGCTGAAGCTTTCTTT. Protein product: CASSWGSGAEAFF. The gene calls are TRBV7-8 and TRBJ1-1, with D maybe TRBD1 (5 bases). The V gene's germline CDR1 is SGHVS and CDR2 FQNEAQ. V lost 4 bases and J 6 bases, leaving 12 bases between the germline ends. This CDR3 region has 13 residues.

In its sample, this clonotype was seen many times. J is TRBJ2-5 and V is TRBV13; no reliable D call. Germline V gene lookup returns CDR1 PRHDT and CDR2 FYEKMQ (reference sequence). V was shortened by 5 bases and J by 11 bases, with 18 bases between the two germline ends. This CDR3 has 13 amino acids. CDR3 nucleotide sequence: TGTGCCAGCAGCCTGGTTTTCGCGGAGAGACAGTACTTC. Protein sequence: CASSLVFAERQYF.

The V and J genes are TRBV20-1 and TRBJ1-5; unclear D gene. This CDR3 region has 15 residues. Per the germline V gene, CDR1 is DFQATT and CDR2 is SNEGSKA (reference sequence). The V and J ends lost 5 bases and 2 bases respectively, with 16 bases between them. DNA of the CDR3: TGCAGTGCTTCCCCGCCGGGTTGGGGCAATCAGCCCCAGCATTTT. Translating it yields CSASPPGWGNQPQHF.

This clonotype has only one observation. V usage is TRBV6-5 and J usage is TRBJ2-7; 10 nucleotides line up with TRBD1. The CDR3 sequence is 15 residues long. V lost 2 bases, J lost 5 bases, and 6 bases stayed unmatched. CDR1 is MNHEY and CDR2 is SVGAGI in the germline V gene. CDR3 sequence: CASSYGDRGRHEQYF. The CDR3 DNA follows: TGTGCCAGCAGTTACGGGGACAGGGGTAGACACGAGCAGTACTTC.

This clonotype was counted between two and nine times. The junction departs from the called germline gene at one end, perhaps through a read error. The chain employs TRBV30 and TRBJ2-5, with 11 bases aligning to TRBD1. CDR1 and CDR2 (germline): GTSNPN, SVGIG (reference sequence). The CDR3 is 13 residues long. CDR3 residues: CAWGDRGYETQHF. CDR3 in DNA: TGTGCCTGGGGGGACAGGGGGTACGAGACCCAGCACTTC. The variable domain in full, with the rest retrieved from reference TRBV30 and TRBJ2-5, is SQTIHQWPATLVQPVGSPLSLECTVEGTSNPNLYWYRQAAGRGLQLLFYSVGIGQISSEVPQNLSASRPQDRQFILSSKKLLLSDSGFYLCAWGDRGYETQHFGPGTRLLVL.

This clonotype has a single count. The chain links TRBV10-3 to TRBJ1-2, with 11 positions matching TRBD1. The CDR3 contains 15 residues. The V segment lost 0 bases and the J segment 4 bases; nucleotides outside the gene matches: 1. Germline V gene sequence: CDR1 ENHRY, CDR2 SYGVKD. CDR3 in amino acids: CAISESGTGGYGYTF. CDR3 coding DNA: TGTGCCATCAGTGAGTCGGGGACAGGGGGCTATGGCTACACCTTC.

This clonotype was seen ten or more times. The gene calls are TRBV6-2 or TRBV6-3 and TRBJ1-2, with D possibly being TRBD1 (5 bases). The CDR3 has 17 amino acids. From germline, CDR1 is MNHEY and CDR2 SVGEGT. V shed 2 bases and J shed 4 bases, with 20 bases lying between them. The CDR3 loop is CASSYPRQIGLSYGYTF. DNA for the CDR3: TGTGCCAGCAGTTACCCACGACAGATCGGCCTCAGCTATGGCTACACCTTC.